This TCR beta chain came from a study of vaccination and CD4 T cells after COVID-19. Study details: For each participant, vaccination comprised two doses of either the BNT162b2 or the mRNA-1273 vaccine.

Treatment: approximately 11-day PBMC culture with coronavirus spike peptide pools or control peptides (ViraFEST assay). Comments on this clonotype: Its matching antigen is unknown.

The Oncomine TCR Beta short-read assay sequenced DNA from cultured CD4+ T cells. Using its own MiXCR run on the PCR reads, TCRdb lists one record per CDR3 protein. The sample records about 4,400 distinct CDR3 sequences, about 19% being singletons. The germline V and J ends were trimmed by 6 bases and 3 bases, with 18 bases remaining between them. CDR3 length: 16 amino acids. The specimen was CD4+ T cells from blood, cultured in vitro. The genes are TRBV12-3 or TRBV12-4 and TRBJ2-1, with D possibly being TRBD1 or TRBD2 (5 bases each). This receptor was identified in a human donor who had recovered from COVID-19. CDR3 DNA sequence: TGTGCCAGCAGCCTATGGTGGGACGGAAACTACAATGAGCAGTTCTTC. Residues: CASSLWWDGNYNEQFF.